A single sample gave rise to the 14 T cell receptor beta chains below, sequenced in a study of T-cell reconstitution after alpha-beta-depleted transplantation in children (dated by TCRdb to the mid-2010s). Library preparation was by PCR. Sequencer: Illumina HiSeq 2500. TCR library preparation used molecular barcoding, with unique molecular identifiers applied to normalize quantification of the TCRbeta repertoire. TCRdb trimmed public reads at Q25 via fastp, called clones via MiXCR and kept in-frame beta chains. When rows share a CDR3 protein, they turn into one entry using the most common DNA and genes. This sample comprises 700,000 to 950,000 distinct CDR3 sequences, roughly 16% of them detected only once. The ten largest clones capture approximately 4.5% of the sample. The treatment or condition label corresponds to: allogeneic hematopoietic cell transplantation with graft depleted of TCRalphabeta T cells and CD19 B cells.

The sequenced sample was PBMCs, mostly from graft donor cells, obtained 360 days after TCRalphabeta/CD19-depleted stem cell transplant. The receptors derive from a male patient younger than 18 who had a stem cell transplant for acute lymphoblastic leukemia, so the T cells may come from the graft donor.

The V and J genes are TRBV7-3 and TRBJ1-1; D is possibly TRBD1 (6 bases). The V and J ends lost 5 bases and 3 bases respectively, with 13 bases between them. There are 14 residues in the CDR3. Germline CDR1 is SGHTA and CDR2 is FQGTGA. The CDR3 sequence is CASSAERGDTEAFF. DNA of the CDR3: TGTGCCAGCAGCGCTGAAAGGGGGGACACTGAAGCTTTCTTT.

This clonotype was seen only a few times. The chain couples TRBV3-1 to TRBJ2-5, with a weak D call TRBD1 (5 bases). Germline V gene sequence: CDR1 LGHDT, CDR2 YNNKEL (reference sequence). The germline V and J ends were trimmed by 0 bases and 3 bases, with 8 bases remaining between them. The CDR3 is 14 amino acids. This CDR3 is CASSQDQGKETQYF. As DNA, the CDR3 is TGTGCCAGCAGCCAAGACCAGGGTAAAGAGACCCAGTACTTC.

The gene calls are TRBV6-6 and TRBJ2-1; D is undetermined. The CDR3 loop spans 13 amino acids. Trimming removed 2 bases at V and 8 bases at J, with 10 bases between. Germline V gene data show CDR1 as MNHNY and CDR2 as SVGAGI (reference sequence). This CDR3 reads CASSYLDLDEQFF. CDR3 sequence (DNA): TGTGCCAGCAGTTACCTCGATTTGGATGAGCAGTTCTTC.

The chain is built from TRBV29-1 and TRBJ2-7, with 13 bases aligning to TRBD2. The V gene's germline CDR1 is SQVTM and CDR2 ANQGSEA. V lost 7 bases, J lost 5 bases, and 14 bases stayed unmatched. This CDR3 contains 16 residues. The CDR3 sequence: CSAGLAGVQGLDEQYF. In nucleotides, the CDR3 is TGCAGCGCAGGACTAGCGGGAGTTCAAGGACTCGACGAGCAGTACTTC.

This CDR3 is CASSQRLAGLTGELFF. The CDR3 nucleotides read TGTGCCAGCAGCCAAAGACTAGCGGGTCTCACCGGGGAGCTGTTTTTT. V and J are TRBV7-9 and TRBJ2-2; 10 bases are shared with TRBD2. CDR1 is SEHNR and CDR2 is FQNEAQ in the germline V gene (reference sequence). CDR3 length: 16 amino acids. V lost 5 bases to trimming and J lost 4 bases; unmatched junction nucleotides: 7.

J is TRBJ2-4 and V is TRBV4-1; the D call may be TRBD1 or TRBD2 (5 bases each). The ends were cut back, 1 base at V and 0 bases at J, with 16 bases in the middle. The CDR3 consists of 18 residues. The germline V gene encodes CDR1 MGHRA and CDR2 YSYEKL. CDR3 sequence (DNA): TGCGCCAGCAGCCAAGGGACCCAGGGTGGACTAGCCAAAAACATTCAGTACTTC. Translated, it gives CASSQGTQGGLAKNIQYF.

The J gene is TRBJ2-1, the V gene TRBV27; D is unresolved. The CDR3 runs to 13 residues. V lost 3 bases, J lost 4 bases, and 7 bases lay in between. Germline V lookup: CDR1 MNHEY, CDR2 SMNVEV (reference sequence). The CDR3 DNA reads as TGTGCCAGCAGTTTGTGGCCGTACAATGAGCAGTTCTTC. It is translated as CASSLWPYNEQFF.

This clonotype has ten or more counts. The V gene is TRBV10-3, the J gene TRBJ2-1; 11 bases are shared with TRBD2. CDR1 ENHRY and CDR2 SYGVKD come from the germline V gene. J gave up 2 bases and V 0 bases, and 3 bases lay outside the gene matches. The CDR3 covers 17 residues. The CDR3 coding sequence is TGTGCCATCAGTGAGTCGATAGCGGGAGGGGCCTACAATGAGCAGTTCTTC. It is translated as CAISESIAGGAYNEQFF.

V usage is TRBV12-3 or TRBV12-4 and J usage is TRBJ1-1; no firm D call. With 2 bases removed from V and 4 bases from J, the gap between germline ends came to 8 bases. This CDR3 has 13 amino acids. CDR3 in amino acids: CASSLIVGTEAFF. Written as DNA, the CDR3 is TGTGCCAGCAGTTTAATCGTAGGCACTGAAGCTTTCTTT.

J is TRBJ2-7 and V is TRBV7-6; TRBD2 might be the D (6 bases). Trimming took 6 bases from V and 1 from J, leaving 19 bases between them. Germline values: CDR1 SGHVS, CDR2 FNYEAQ. CDR3 length: 16 amino acids. The CDR3: CASRLTPGTASYEQYF. DNA for the CDR3: TGTGCCAGCAGGTTGACCCCCGGGACTGCTTCCTACGAGCAGTACTTC.

This clonotype occurred many times. The V gene is TRBV6-1, the J gene TRBJ2-7, with D tentatively TRBD2 (6 bases). The CDR3 has 14 residues. V lost 10 bases, J lost 1 base, and 17 bases lay in between. Germline CDR1 and CDR2: MNHNS and SASEGT. This CDR3 is CATTPGLRSYEQYF. The CDR3 nucleotides are TGTGCCACCACTCCGGGACTGAGATCCTACGAGCAGTACTTC.

CDR3 nucleotides: TGCAGCGTTGTAGTCAGGCCGGATGAGCAGTACTTC. This gives the protein CSVVVRPDEQYF. The chain uses TRBV29-1 and TRBJ2-7; D is uncertain. The V end was cut by 4 bases, the J end by 7 bases, with 14 bases between. The CDR3 is 12 amino acids. Per the germline V gene, CDR1 is SQVTM and CDR2 is ANQGSEA.

This chain links TRBV7-2 with TRBJ2-1, with TRBD1 matching 9 bases. V gave up 3 bases and J gave up 4 bases; unmatched junction bases: 4. The CDR3 totals 15 residues. Looked up from germline, CDR1 is SGHTA and CDR2 is FQGNSA. CDR3 protein: CASSFYRGLYNEQFF. In nucleotides, the CDR3 is TGTGCCAGCAGCTTCTACAGGGGGCTGTACAATGAGCAGTTCTTC.

The V and J genes are TRBV11-2 and TRBJ2-3; perhaps TRBD1 as D (5 bases). The CDR3 extends over 15 amino acids. CDR1 and CDR2 from the germline V gene are SGHAT and FQNNGV. Trimming left V 4 bases short and J 10 bases short, with 21 bases between. CDR3 in DNA: TGTGCCAGCAGCTCTCCTAGGGGCCGTATGGAAGCGCAGTATTTT. Translating it yields CASSSPRGRMEAQYF.